A single sample gave rise to the 10 T cell receptor beta chains below, sequenced in a study of radiation and T cells in renal cell carcinoma. Time point defined: blood 4 weeks post-SBRT, at nephrectomy. This sample's treatment: 15 Gy SBRT to primary tumor, nephrectomy 4 weeks later. Profiling relied on immunoSEQ multiplex PCR, and the TCRdb table lists in-frame clones only, not all of them. The top ten hold 11% of the sample, which has fewer than 200,000 clones, about nine tenths seen once. The sequenced sample was blood, obtained from a patient whose treatment included radiotherapy and nephrectomy. The origin of the receptors is a woman aged 45-65 years with renal cell carcinoma.

This clone has just one count. The chain employs TRBV29-1 and TRBJ1-2, with D maybe TRBD1 (5 bases). CDR1 is SQVTM and CDR2 is ANQGSEA in the germline V gene. The CDR3 consists of 13 residues. Trimming stripped 5 bases from V and 2 bases from J, with 12 bases between. In DNA form, the CDR3 reads TGCAGCGTTTGGACGCAGGGAAACTATGGCTACACCTTC. Protein product: CSVWTQGNYGYTF. Together with reference TRBV29-1 and TRBJ1-2, the CDR3 gives the full variable domain: SAVISQKPSRDICQRGTSLTIQCQVDSQVTMMFWYRQQPGQSLTLIATANQGSEATYESGFVIDKFPISRPNLTFSTLTVSNMSPEDSSIYLCSVWTQGNYGYTFGSGTRLTVV.

This clone has only a few counts. The chain recombines TRBV19 with TRBJ2-3, with a possible D match to TRBD1 (6 bases). Germline CDR1 is LNHDA and CDR2 is SQIVND (reference sequence). CDR3 length: 12 amino acids. The V and J ends lost 7 bases and 3 bases respectively, with 8 bases between them. The CDR3 sequence is CASKGETDTQYF. The CDR3 nucleotides are TGTGCCAGTAAGGGGGAAACAGATACGCAGTATTTT.

As for this clone: The sample has other DNA sequences that encode this CDR3 too. V is TRBV7-2 and J is TRBJ2-2; no clear D. The germline V gene encodes CDR1 SGHTA and CDR2 FQGNSA. This CDR3 has 12 residues. Trimming shortened V by 3 bases and J by 2 bases, and 1 base separated the two germline ends. This CDR3 reads CASSFNTGELFF. CDR3 nucleotides: TGTGCCAGCAGCTTCAACACCGGGGAGCTGTTTTTT.

The chain has TRBV25-1 and TRBJ1-5; D may be TRBD1 (5 bases). Germline loops: CDR1 MGHDK, CDR2 SYGVNS. Trimming pared 3 bases from V and 7 bases from J, leaving 13 bases between. The CDR3 sequence is 14 residues long. The CDR3 reads CASSEVGPYQPQHF. CDR3 sequence (DNA): TGTGCCAGCAGTGAGGTGGGACCTTACCAGCCCCAGCATTTT.

This clone was observed a few times. The CDR3 region is CASSLVTDFNYGYTF. CDR3 in DNA: TGTGCCAGCAGCTTAGTAACCGATTTTAACTATGGCTACACCTTC. V is TRBV7-9 and J is TRBJ1-2; D call uncertain. The CDR3 spans 15 residues. V lost 1 base and J 1 base, leaving 10 bases between the germline ends. Germline V gene sequence: CDR1 SEHNR, CDR2 FQNEAQ (reference sequence).

The V call is TRBV4-2, the J call TRBJ1-2, with 8 nucleotides matching TRBD1. The J segment lost 5 bases and the V segment lost 3 bases, leaving 14 bases of the junction unmatched. The CDR3 is 17 residues long. Looked up from germline, CDR1 is LGHNA and CDR2 is YNFKEQ. CDR3 sequence reads: CASSQAGTGDLGYGYTF. CDR3 nucleotide sequence: TGTGCCAGCAGCCAGGCCGGGACAGGCGACCTTGGGTATGGCTACACCTTC.

This clone was seen only once. The chain is built from TRBV5-6 and TRBJ1-1, with a possible D match to TRBD1 (5 bases). Germline-derived CDR1 and CDR2 are SGHDT and YYEEEE. Deletions cut 0 bases from V and 0 bases from J, with 15 bases between. This CDR3 has 17 amino acids. CDR3 DNA sequence: TGTGCCAGCAGCTTGGAGGTAACCAGGGATGTGAACACTGAAGCTTTCTTT. Translated: CASSLEVTRDVNTEAFF.

This clone was seen a handful of times. The rearrangement joins TRBV7-2 to TRBJ1-1, with D unresolved. The germline CDR1 and CDR2 sequences are SGHTA and FQGNSA. The CDR3 runs to 13 residues. V lost 5 bases, J lost 1 base, and 8 bases lay in between. CDR3 coding DNA: TGTGCCAGCAGCCTCCCGGGGAACACTGAAGCTTTCTTT. Translation: CASSLPGNTEAFF.

The chain couples TRBV19 to TRBJ1-1; the match to TRBD1 covers 10 bases. Germline lookup yields CDR1 LNHDA and CDR2 SQIVND (reference sequence). The CDR3 sequence is 15 residues long. J lost 5 bases, V lost 5 bases, and 8 bases had no gene match. Written as DNA, the CDR3 is TGTGCCAGTAGTCCCCGACAGGGGGCGAGTACTGAAGCTTTCTTT. It codes for CASSPRQGASTEAFF.

This chain links TRBV6-5 with TRBJ2-5; D possibly corresponds to TRBD1 (7 bases). This CDR3 is built from 15 residues. V was cut by 5 bases and J by 1 base, with 14 bases left in between. CDR1 and CDR2 (germline): MNHEY, SVGAGI. CDR3 nucleotides: TGTGCCAGCAGTCCGCGGGACAGCCTCCAAGAGACCCAGTACTTC. Encoded protein: CASSPRDSLQETQYF.